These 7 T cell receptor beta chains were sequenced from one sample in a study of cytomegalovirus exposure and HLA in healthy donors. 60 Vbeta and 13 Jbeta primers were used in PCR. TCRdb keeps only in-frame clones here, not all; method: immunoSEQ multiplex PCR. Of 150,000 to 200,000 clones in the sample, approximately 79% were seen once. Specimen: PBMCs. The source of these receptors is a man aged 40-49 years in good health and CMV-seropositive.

The CDR3 here is CSVTDRSRTTNEKLFF. CDR3 coding DNA: TGCAGCGTCACTGACAGGTCTCGGACAACTAATGAAAAACTGTTTTTT. The J gene is TRBJ1-4, the V gene TRBV29-1, with a possible D match to TRBD1 (6 bases). The germline V gene encodes CDR1 SQVTM and CDR2 ANQGSEA. Trimming took 6 bases from V and 0 from J, leaving 17 bases between them. The length of the CDR3 is 16 residues.

The CDR3: CATGDREVYTF. The CDR3 coding sequence is TGTGCCACCGGGGACAGGGAAGTTTACACCTTC. The J gene is TRBJ1-2, the V gene TRBV6-1; 9 bases fit TRBD1. The CDR3 is 11 amino acids. Losses at the gene ends were 10 bases for V and 11 bases for J; bases not matched to a gene: 8. Germline values: CDR1 MNHNS, CDR2 SASEGT.

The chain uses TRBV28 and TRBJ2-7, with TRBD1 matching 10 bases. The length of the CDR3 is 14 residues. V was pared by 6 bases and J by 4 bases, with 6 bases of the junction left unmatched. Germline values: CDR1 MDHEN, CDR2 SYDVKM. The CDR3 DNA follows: TGTGCCAGCAGGCGGGACAGGGGTGCTTACGAGCAGTACTTC. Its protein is CASRRDRGAYEQYF.

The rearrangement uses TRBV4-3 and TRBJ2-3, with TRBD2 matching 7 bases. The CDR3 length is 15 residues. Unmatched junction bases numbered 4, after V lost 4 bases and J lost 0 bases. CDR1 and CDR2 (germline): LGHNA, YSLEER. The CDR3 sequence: CASSRAGESTDTQYF. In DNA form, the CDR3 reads TGCGCCAGCAGCCGTGCGGGGGAGAGCACAGATACGCAGTATTTT.

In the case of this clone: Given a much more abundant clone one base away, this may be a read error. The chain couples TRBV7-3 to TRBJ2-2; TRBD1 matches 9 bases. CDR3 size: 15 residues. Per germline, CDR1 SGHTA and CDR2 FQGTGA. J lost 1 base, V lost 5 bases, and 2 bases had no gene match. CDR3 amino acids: CASSPGQGNTGELFF. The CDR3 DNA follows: TGTGCCAGCAGCCCGGGACAGGGGAACACCGGGGAGCTGTTTTTT.

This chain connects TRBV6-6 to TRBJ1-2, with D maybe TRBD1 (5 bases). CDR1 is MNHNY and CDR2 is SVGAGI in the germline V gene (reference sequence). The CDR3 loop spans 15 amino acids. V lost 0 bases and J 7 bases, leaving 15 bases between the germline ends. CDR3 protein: CASSYSAWTLGGYTF. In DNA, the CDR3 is TGTGCCAGCAGTTACTCGGCTTGGACATTGGGTGGCTACACCTTC.

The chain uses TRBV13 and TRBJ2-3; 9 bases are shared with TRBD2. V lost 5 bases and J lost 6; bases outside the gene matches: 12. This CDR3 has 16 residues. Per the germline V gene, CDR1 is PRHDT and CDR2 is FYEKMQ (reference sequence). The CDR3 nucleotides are TGTGCCAGCAGCGACATAGCGGGGGCCCCGAAGGATACGCAGTATTTT. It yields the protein CASSDIAGAPKDTQYF.